The 7 T cell receptor beta chains given below trace back to one sample, sequenced in a study of vaccination and CD4 T cells after COVID-19. Cultured CD4+ T-cell DNA underwent Oncomine TCR Beta short-read sequencing. Each CDR3 protein gets one entry after TCRdb re-called the PCR reads with MiXCR. The sample contains fewer than 20,000 distinct CDR3 sequences, 40% to 45% of which appear only once. Treatment specified: roughly ten-day PBMC culture with coronavirus spike peptide pools or control peptides (ViraFEST assay). Antigens of these TCRs are unknown. Sequencing used cultured CD4+ T cells from blood. The receptor set was obtained from a human donor with COVID-19.

This chain joins TRBV11-3 and TRBJ2-2; no reliable D call. The CDR3 extends over 14 amino acids. With 5 bases removed from V and 6 bases from J, the gap between germline ends came to 13 bases. Germline V lookup: CDR1 SGHNT, CDR2 YENEEA. The CDR3 reads CASSPAEGAGELFF. The CDR3, as DNA: TGTGCCAGCAGCCCCGCCGAAGGTGCCGGGGAGCTGTTTTTT. Using reference TRBV11-3 and TRBJ2-2 for the parts outside the CDR3, the full variable domain is EAGVVQSPRYKIIEKKQPVAFWCNPISGHNTLYWYLQNLGQGPELLIRYENEEAVDDSQLPKDRFSAERLKGVDSTLKIQPAELGDSAVYLCASSPAEGAGELFFGEGSRLTVL.

The chain employs TRBV6-2 or TRBV6-3 and TRBJ2-2; no clear D. Germline V lookup: CDR1 MNHEY, CDR2 SVGEGT. Trimming took 8 bases from V and 8 from J, leaving 12 bases between them. The CDR3 has 12 amino acids. In DNA, the CDR3 is TGTGCCAGCCGACGCTATCCAGGGGAGCTGTTTTTT. Its protein product is CASRRYPGELFF.

This clonotype was counted once. The genes are TRBV19 and TRBJ1-5; TRBD1 aligns across 8 bases. This CDR3 has 16 residues. Germline V lookup: CDR1 LNHDA, CDR2 SQIVND (reference sequence). The V gene end was trimmed by 3 bases and the J gene end by 7 bases; junction bases not matched to a gene: 11. In DNA, the CDR3 is TGTGCCAGTAGTATTTCCCAGGGGGCGCCCCGGCAGCCCCAGCATTTT. This sequence encodes CASSISQGAPRQPQHF. The full variable domain, completed using reference TRBV19 and TRBJ1-5, is DGGITQSPKYLFRKEGQNVTLSCEQNLNHDAMYWYRQDPGQGLRLIYYSQIVNDFQKGDIAEGYSVSREKKESFPLTVTSAQKNPTAFYLCASSISQGAPRQPQHFGDGTRLSIL.

The chain joins TRBV5-4 to TRBJ2-1; 8 bases map to TRBD2. In germline, CDR1 is SGHNT, CDR2 YYREEE (reference sequence). V shed 4 bases and J 8 bases; nucleotides not matched to a gene: 14. This CDR3 comprises 16 residues. CDR3: CASSDARAGGFHEQFF. In nucleotides, the CDR3 is TGTGCCAGCAGCGATGCGCGGGCGGGGGGCTTCCATGAGCAGTTCTTC. Using reference TRBV5-4 and TRBJ2-1 for the parts outside the CDR3, the full variable domain is ETGVTQSPTHLIKTRGQQVTLRCSSQSGHNTVSWYQQALGQGPQFIFQYYREEENGRGNFPPRFSGLQFPNYSSELNVNALELDDSALYLCASSDARAGGFHEQFFGPGTRLTVL.

The chain couples TRBV19 to TRBJ1-6, with a tentative D call TRBD1 (6 bases). Between the trimmed V and J ends, which lost 5 bases and 10 bases, there was a span of 15 bases. The V gene's germline CDR1 is LNHDA and CDR2 SQIVND (reference sequence). The CDR3 length is 14 residues. CDR3 protein: CASSPQTGTSPLHF. In DNA, the CDR3 is TGTGCCAGTAGTCCGCAAACAGGGACCTCACCCCTCCACTTT.

V gene TRBV10-2 combines with J gene TRBJ2-7; D unclear. Germline V gene lookup returns CDR1 WSHSY and CDR2 SAAADI. The CDR3 runs to 11 residues. The V gene lost 6 bases and the J gene lost 5 bases, with 8 bases spanning the gap. CDR3 in amino acids: CASSNMDEQYF. The CDR3 DNA reads TGCGCCAGCAGCAACATGGACGAGCAGTACTTC.

This clonotype was picked up a small number of times. V usage is TRBV20-1 and J usage is TRBJ1-2; the D gene is possibly TRBD1 (5 bases). There are 14 residues in the CDR3. The germline gives CDR1 DFQATT, CDR2 SNEGSKA (reference sequence). Trimming removed 6 bases at V and 7 bases at J, with 21 bases between. The chain's CDR3 is CSAVTPRGESGYTF. For the CDR3, the DNA is TGCAGTGCCGTCACCCCAAGGGGTGAGAGTGGCTACACCTTC.